The sequence of this TCR beta chain was determined in a study of cytomegalovirus exposure and HLA in healthy donors. Findings and limits, study-wide: In a later analysis, TCR beta V- and J-gene trimming showed a link to a missense DCLRE1C variant. The study listed 164 cytomegalovirus-associated TCR beta chains. Prior analysis indicated that the majority of TCR beta V segments exhibited productivity approximately 90% or approximately 30% of the time.

The PCR employed 60 Vbeta primers together with 13 Jbeta primers. Measured with immunoSEQ multiplex PCR; TCRdb has only the in-frame clones, and not every one. In total, the table holds fewer than 250,000 clones. As for this clone: Its specificity is unknown.

The germline gives CDR1 SNHLY, CDR2 FYNNEI. The CDR3 is made up of 13 amino acids. J lost 8 bases, V lost 4 bases, and 6 bases had no gene match. What was sequenced was PBMCs. The TCR originated in a woman aged 30 to 39 in good health and CMV-seropositive. The chain links TRBV2 to TRBJ1-2; 8 bases line up with TRBD1. In DNA form, the CDR3 reads TGTGCCAGCAGTGCCCCGGGACAGGAGGGCTACACCTTC. This codes for CASSAPGQEGYTF.